These T cell receptor beta chains were read from a single sample in a study of blood T cells in healthy people across ages. Each CDR3 protein gets one entry after TCRdb re-called the 5' RACE reads with MiXCR. This table holds around 940,000 distinct CDR3 sequences, roughly 47% found once. Material: blood. These receptors came from a woman aged 55-75 years in good health. Both conserved end residues are part of each CDR3. D genes are given only for firm matches. Not every row has a clone size; where given, it reads once, few, many or a size class.

v_call	d_call	clone_size	j_call	cdr3_nt	cdr3_aa
TRBV5-1	NA	NA	TRBJ2-5	TGCGCCAGCAGCTTGGCCTTTGTAGAGACCCAGTACTTC	CASSLAFVETQYF
TRBV5-4	NA	NA	TRBJ2-7	TGTGCCAGCAGCCTAGGGGGGGCCCTCGGGTTCGACGAGCAGTACTTC	CASSLGGALGFDEQYF
TRBV4-2	NA	NA	TRBJ2-7	TGTGCCAGCAGCCAAGAAAAGGGACGGTCCTCCTACGAGCAGAACTTC	CASSQEKGRSSYEQNF
TRBV5-1	NA	NA	TRBJ1-1	TGCGCCAGCAGCTTGGCGGTGGCATTGAACACTGGAGCTTTCTTT	CASSLAVALNTGAFF
TRBV7-9	NA	NA	TRBJ1-2	TGTGCCAGCAGCTCGGCCCCAGGGACCACTAACTATGGCTACACCTTC	CASSSAPGTTNYGYTF
TRBV20-1	TRBD1	few	TRBJ2-7	TGCAGTGCTAGCCGGGACAGGGGAGTGGAGTACTTC	CSASRDRGVEYF
TRBV5-1	NA	NA	TRBJ2-7	TGCGCCAGCAGCTTGGTGGAGCGGGTCTCCTACAATGAGCAGTACTTC	CASSLVERVSYNEQYF
TRBV28	TRBD2	once	TRBJ2-3	TGTGCCAGCAGTTTGGGTCTAGCGGGTGCAAGATTCACAGATACGCAGTATTTT	CASSLGLAGARFTDTQYF
TRBV6-5	NA	NA	TRBJ2-3	TGTGCCAGCAGACCAGCCTTACTTTCGGCCCCAGATACGCAGTATTTT	CASRPALLSAPDTQYF
TRBV20-1	TRBD2	NA	TRBJ2-1	TGCAGTGCCTCACTCGGAGCGGGAGGTTGGAATGAGCAGTTCTTC	CSASLGAGGWNEQFF
TRBV29-1	NA	NA	TRBJ2-7	TGCAGCGTTGAAGGGACAACTCCCTACGAGCAGTACTTC	CSVEGTTPYEQYF
TRBV7-9	NA	NA	TRBJ2-5	TGTGCCAGCAGCCCCCACAAGACGACGGGTGGGCAAGAGACCCAGTACTTC	CASSPHKTTGGQETQYF
TRBV7-2	NA	NA	TRBJ2-7	TGTGCCAGCAGCTTAGACGATTGGGCGACCTACGAGCAGTACTTC	CASSLDDWATYEQYF
TRBV15	NA	NA	TRBJ1-2	TGTGCCACCAGCCACTCGACAGGAGTAAACTATGGCTACACCTTC	CATSHSTGVNYGYTF
TRBV7-2	TRBD2	few	TRBJ2-5	TGTGCCAGCAGCCATAGTCGGACTAGCGGGAGTTGGCAAGAGACCCAGTACTTC	CASSHSRTSGSWQETQYF
TRBV25-1	NA	few	TRBJ2-5	TGTGCCAGCAGTGAAAGGACTGGGGAGACCCAGTACTTC	CASSERTGETQYF
TRBV29-1	NA	few	TRBJ2-2	TGCAGCGCCTCTCCGATAACCGGGGAGCTGTTTTTT	CSASPITGELFF
TRBV20-1	TRBD1	NA	TRBJ2-5	TGCAGTGCTTCGGATGACAGGGCTGAAGAGACCCAGTACTTC	CSASDDRAEETQYF
TRBV11-3	NA	NA	TRBJ2-2	TGTGCCAGCGGGGAAGCGGCGAACACCGGGGAGCTGTTTTTT	CASGEAANTGELFF
TRBV7-2	NA	few	TRBJ2-7	TGTGCCAGCAGGGGAGGGACATCTTTATCAAACGAGCAGTACTTC	CASRGGTSLSNEQYF
TRBV20-1	NA	NA	TRBJ2-3	TGCAGTGCTAGGCCGATACTCAGCGGCACAGATACGCAGTATTTT	CSARPILSGTDTQYF
TRBV5-1	NA	NA	TRBJ1-2	TGCGCCAGCAGCTCGGACAGAGATCATGGCTACACCTTC	CASSSDRDHGYTF
TRBV7-2	NA	few	TRBJ2-3	TGTGCCAGCAGCTTACCAGTTATCACAGATACGCAGTATTTT	CASSLPVITDTQYF
TRBV11-2	TRBD1	NA	TRBJ2-2	TGTGCCAGCAGCCTTGGGACAGGGTATCGCACCGGGGAGCTGTTTTTT	CASSLGTGYRTGELFF
TRBV7-9	NA	NA	TRBJ2-5	TGTGCCAGCAGTCCGTCGCCCGGGGAGACCCAGTACTTC	CASSPSPGETQYF
TRBV10-2	NA	NA	TRBJ2-4	TGCGCCAGCAGGAAAGAGGTAGAGGGGACCGAGAACATTCAGTACTTC	CASRKEVEGTENIQYF
TRBV11-2	NA	NA	TRBJ2-3	TGTGCCAGCAGCTTAGATCTGGGCGGCAGCACAGATACGCAGTATTTT	CASSLDLGGSTDTQYF
TRBV12-3/TRBV12-4	NA	NA	TRBJ1-6	TGTGCCAGCAGTTCTTACGACAGTTTTAATTCACCCCTCCACTTT	CASSSYDSFNSPLHF
TRBV7-9	NA	few	TRBJ2-7	TGTGCCAGCAGCTTAATTGGATCCAATGGGAACGAGCAGTACTTC	CASSLIGSNGNEQYF
TRBV25-1	NA	NA	TRBJ2-3	TGTGCCAGCAGTCCGGGGATTAACACAGATACGCAGTATTTT	CASSPGINTDTQYF
TRBV5-4	TRBD2	NA	TRBJ2-1	TGTGCCAGCAGCCGAGGGACTAGCAGTAATGAGCAGTTCTTC	CASSRGTSSNEQFF
TRBV7-9	NA	NA	TRBJ2-5	TGTGCCAGCAGTCCTGCCCTTGGTAGAGGGCAAGAGACCCAGTACTTC	CASSPALGRGQETQYF
TRBV7-3	NA	NA	TRBJ2-4	TGTGCCAGCAGCTTAATGAGCTTAGCCAAAAACATTCAGTACTTC	CASSLMSLAKNIQYF
TRBV2	NA	NA	TRBJ1-2	TGTGCCAGCAGTGAATTGGTTGGGGGAGGCTACACCTTC	CASSELVGGGYTF
TRBV24-1	TRBD2	NA	TRBJ2-5	TGTGCCACCAGTGATTTGGGTAGCGGGCCAACGGGAGAGACCCAGTACTTC	CATSDLGSGPTGETQYF
TRBV4-1	NA	NA	TRBJ1-1	TGCGCCAGCAGCCAAGATGTGGACCCCCGCGAAGCTTTCTTT	CASSQDVDPREAFF
TRBV5-1	TRBD2	few	TRBJ2-3	TGCGCCAGCAGTTATCTAGCGGGAGCCGCAGATACGCAGTATTTT	CASSYLAGAADTQYF
TRBV6-6	TRBD1	NA	TRBJ2-5	TGTGCCAGCAGAAAGACAGGGGGCGGTGGAGAGACCCAGTACTTC	CASRKTGGGGETQYF
TRBV9	NA	NA	TRBJ2-6	TGTGCCAGCAGCGTAGACAGTACTAGGGCCAACGTCCTGACTTTC	CASSVDSTRANVLTF
TRBV4-3	TRBD1	few	TRBJ2-7	TGCGCCAGCAGCCAAGAGGCACAGGGGTACTACGAGCAGTACTTC	CASSQEAQGYYEQYF
TRBV7-2	TRBD1	NA	TRBJ2-7	TGTGCCAGCAGCTTATCGGGACAGCCTAGTTACGAGCAGTACTTC	CASSLSGQPSYEQYF
TRBV15	NA	NA	TRBJ2-5	TGTGCCACCAAGAGCGTTAACCAAGAGACCCAGTACTTC	CATKSVNQETQYF
TRBV3-1	TRBD2	NA	TRBJ2-1	TGTGCCAGCAGCCACGCTCGGACTAGCGGGGGCAATGAGCAGTTCTTC	CASSHARTSGGNEQFF
TRBV4-1	NA	few	TRBJ2-7	TGCGCCAGCAGCCAACGACGGTCGGACTACGAGCAGTACTTC	CASSQRRSDYEQYF
TRBV7-9	TRBD1	few	TRBJ1-2	TGTGCCAGCACCCGACAGGGGGCTTTCTATGGCTACACCTTC	CASTRQGAFYGYTF
TRBV6-2/TRBV6-3	TRBD1	many	TRBJ2-7	TGTGCCAGCGGCGACAGGGGGCCCTCCTACGAGCAGTACTTC	CASGDRGPSYEQYF
TRBV9	TRBD2	NA	TRBJ2-5	TGTGCCAGCAGCGTAGGTAGCGGGGTCGAAAAAGGGACCCAGTACTTC	CASSVGSGVEKGTQYF
TRBV20-1	TRBD2	NA	TRBJ2-7	TGCAGTGCTAGAGGGACTAGCGGGAGGAGGTCCTACAATGAGCAGTACTTC	CSARGTSGRRSYNEQYF
TRBV7-2	NA	NA	TRBJ2-5	TGTGCCAGCAGCTTGTCTGACGCGGTCCAAGAGACCCAGTACTTC	CASSLSDAVQETQYF
TRBV27	TRBD2	NA	TRBJ2-7	TGTGCCAGCACCGACCTCGGACTAGCGGGCCTTTTGAAGCAGTACTTC	CASTDLGLAGLLKQYF
TRBV10-3	NA	NA	TRBJ1-2	TGTGCCATCAGTGAGTCATGGGATGGCTACACCTTC	CAISESWDGYTF
TRBV3-1	NA	NA	TRBJ2-5	TGTGCCAGCAGCCAAAGGTCCAGCGGGTTCCAAGAGACCCAGTACTTC	CASSQRSSGFQETQYF